The 18 T cell receptor beta chains below come from one sample, sequenced in a study of read filtering for tumor transcriptome and immune sequencing. From about 400 ng of RNA, a library with molecular barcoded alpha/delta and beta/gamma adaptors was made. TCRdb passed the reads through MiXCR, listing each CDR3 protein once. The table records more than 55,000 distinct CDR3 sequences, approximately 18% of them present only once. The specimen was a population of CD138-negative cells sorted from bone marrow. The receptors originated from a donor at least 40 years old with multiple myeloma.

There are many counts of this clonotype. This chain connects TRBV20-1 to TRBJ1-2; D gene uncertain. The CDR3 totals 14 residues. Trimming cost V 0 bases and J 1 base, with 9 bases left between them. Germline lookup yields CDR1 DFQATT and CDR2 SNEGSKA (reference sequence). CDR3 coding DNA: TGCAGTGCTAGAGAAGACGGATTTAACTATGGCTACACCTTC. It is translated as CSAREDGFNYGYTF.

J is TRBJ2-7 and V is TRBV20-1, with 9 bases lining up with TRBD1. The CDR3 spans 13 residues. The junction had 2 bases not matched to a gene; V was cut back by 1 base and J by 4 bases. Looked up from germline, CDR1 is DFQATT and CDR2 is SNEGSKA (reference sequence). The CDR3 reads CSARGDRDYEQYF. CDR3 DNA: TGCAGTGCTAGAGGGGACAGGGATTACGAGCAGTACTTC.

The rearrangement links TRBV4-1 to TRBJ1-4, with D uncertain. Germline CDR1 is MGHRA and CDR2 is YSYEKL. Trimming removed 1 base at V and 7 bases at J, with 16 bases between. This CDR3 is 16 amino acids long. The CDR3 sequence: CASSQGSGIVGEKLFF. The CDR3 nucleotides are TGCGCCAGCAGCCAAGGGTCCGGGATAGTTGGTGAAAAACTGTTTTTT.

Remarks on this clonotype: A single base is all that separates this from a far larger clone, so a read error is likely. As the CDR3 is not closed by the conserved phenylalanine or tryptophan, this likely results from a read error. V and J are TRBV6-5 and TRBJ2-1; 7 bases align to TRBD2. The CDR3 runs 14 residues. Germline V gives CDR1 MNHEY, CDR2 SVGAGI. The trim removed 6 bases at V and 7 bases at J, leaving 9 bases unmatched. The CDR3: CASSWTSSKNEQFS. In DNA form, the CDR3 reads TGTGCCAGCAGCTGGACTAGTTCAAAGAATGAGCAGTTCTCC.

This clonotype appeared many times. The chain joins TRBV2 to TRBJ2-3, with 9 nucleotides matching TRBD1. CDR3 size: 15 residues. J was trimmed by 3 bases and V by 0 bases; bases with no gene match: 1. Germline V CDR1 and CDR2: SNHLY, FYNNEI. This CDR3 reads CASSEAGTGTDTQYF. CDR3 DNA sequence: TGTGCCAGCAGTGAAGCCGGGACAGGGACAGATACGCAGTATTTT.

This clonotype was observed a single time. The junction departs from the called germline gene at one end, perhaps through a read error. The chain couples TRBV7-9 to TRBJ1-5; 9 positions match TRBD1. From germline, CDR1 is SEHNR and CDR2 FQNEAQ (reference sequence). The CDR3 has 14 residues. In DNA, the CDR3 is TGTGCCAGCAGCATACAGGGGGCAAATCAGCCCCAGCAATTC. Translating it yields CASSIQGANQPQQF.

As to this clonotype: In this CDR3 the conserved last residue, phenylalanine or tryptophan, is missing, so a read error is likely. The chain recombines TRBV20-1 with TRBJ2-7; 9 bases are shared with TRBD2. Germline values: CDR1 DFQATT, CDR2 SNEGSKA (reference sequence). Trimming cost V 2 bases and J 7 bases; bases outside gene matches: 9. This CDR3 is 14 amino acids long. The CDR3 DNA sequence: TGCAGTGCTAGACTGGGACTAGCCTCAATGGAGCAGTACTCC. Its protein is CSARLGLASMEQYS.

This clonotype appeared many times. The chain uses TRBV19 and TRBJ2-2; no firm D call. Trimming left V 5 bases short and J 4 bases short, with 20 bases between. The germline gives CDR1 LNHDA, CDR2 SQIVND (reference sequence). This CDR3 contains 17 residues. The CDR3: CASSLISRQKGTGELFF. The CDR3 nucleotides read TGTGCCAGTAGTCTCATAAGCCGCCAAAAGGGCACCGGGGAGCTGTTTTTT.

This clonotype appeared many times. The V and J genes are TRBV15 and TRBJ1-5, with D tentatively TRBD1 (5 bases). The V and J ends lost 4 bases and 6 bases respectively, with 16 bases between them. Per germline, CDR1 LNHNV and CDR2 YYDKDF (reference sequence). This CDR3 is built from 15 residues. In DNA, the CDR3 is TGTGCCACCAGCACTCGTTCGGGGGTGGGTCAGCCCCAGCATTTT. This encodes CATSTRSGVGQPQHF. The full variable domain, completed using reference TRBV15 and TRBJ1-5, is DAMVIQNPRYQVTQFGKPVTLSCSQTLNHNVMYWYQQKSSQAPKLLFHYYDKDFNNEADTPDNFQSRRPNTSFCFLDIRSPGLGDTAMYLCATSTRSGVGQPQHFGDGTRLSIL.

This clonotype was observed a few times. In DNA form, the CDR3 reads TGCAGTGCTAGAGTGGGACACTCAACTAATGAAAAACTGTTTTTT. Translation: CSARVGHSTNEKLFF. The chain employs TRBV20-1 and TRBJ1-4, with D perhaps TRBD1 (6 bases). From germline, CDR1 is DFQATT and CDR2 SNEGSKA (reference sequence). Trimming took 1 base from V and 0 from J, leaving 9 bases between them. The CDR3 consists of 15 residues.

Notes on this clonotype: A much larger clone sits a single nucleotide away, making a read error possible. The V call is TRBV7-6, the J call TRBJ2-5; unclear D gene. V was cut by 5 bases and J by 4 bases, with 20 bases left in between. In germline, CDR1 is SGHVS, CDR2 FNYEAQ. The CDR3 runs to 16 residues. The CDR3 sequence is CASSVSTRVSRETQYF. The CDR3, as DNA: TGTGCCAGCAGCGTTAGTACAAGGGTCTCTCGAGAGACCCAGTACTTC.

This clonotype was observed at least ten times. This chain joins TRBV29-1 and TRBJ2-5; D is uncertain. The V gene's germline CDR1 is SQVTM and CDR2 ANQGSEA. The CDR3 is 11 amino acids. Trimming removed 3 bases at V and 7 bases at J, with 9 bases between. This chain's CDR3 is CSVDGVGTQYF. The CDR3 coding sequence is TGCAGCGTTGATGGGGTAGGGACCCAGTACTTC.

Concerning this clonotype: Given a much more abundant clone one base away, this may be a read error. The chain links TRBV7-2 to TRBJ2-3; TRBD1 might be the D (6 bases). The better agreement between TRBJ1-5 and the DNA end casts doubt on the J call. The germline V gene has CDR1 SGHTA and CDR2 FQGNSA. This CDR3 is 16 amino acids long. CDR3 loop: CASSLRLAGGVTGQHF. CDR3 DNA: TGTGCCAGCAGCTTAAGACTAGCGGGAGGGGTAACAGGGCAGCATTTT.

This clonotype has at least ten counts. The chain uses TRBV7-9 and TRBJ2-3; 12 bases are a match to TRBD2. Germline CDR1 SEHNR, CDR2 FQNEAQ (reference sequence). The V gene end was trimmed by 2 bases and the J gene end by 2 bases; junction bases not matched to a gene: 5. The CDR3 spans 17 residues. Written as DNA, the CDR3 is TGTGCCAGCAGCTTACAACTAGCGGGGGGATTCACAGATACGCAGTATTTT. Translation: CASSLQLAGGFTDTQYF.

This clonotype was counted at least ten times. In DNA, the CDR3 is TGCGCCAGCAGCTCCGGGACCCAGGAGGAGACCCAGTACTTC. Amino acid sequence: CASSSGTQEETQYF. The rearrangement uses TRBV5-1 and TRBJ2-5; D is perhaps TRBD1 or TRBD2 (5 bases each). The CDR3 extends over 14 amino acids. Germline V lookup: CDR1 SGHRS, CDR2 YFSETQ. Trimming left V 3 bases short and J 5 bases short, with 14 bases between.

In regard to this clonotype: A much larger clone sits a single nucleotide away, making a read error possible. The chain carries TRBV7-2 and TRBJ1-4; the match to TRBD1 covers 7 bases. The CDR3 covers 14 residues. Germline V gene data show CDR1 as SGHTA and CDR2 as FQGNSA. The chain's CDR3 is CASSLMTGYERLFF. CDR3 nucleotide sequence: TGTGCCAGCAGCTTGATGACAGGGTACGAAAGACTGTTTTTT. The whole variable domain, remainder taken from reference TRBV7-2 and TRBJ1-4, is GAGVSQSPSNKVTEKGKDVELRCDPISGHTALYWYRQSLGQGLEFLIYFQGNSAPDKSGLPSDRFSAERTGGSVSTLTIQRTQQEDSAVYLCASSLMTGYERLFFGSGTQLSVL.

This clonotype was seen at least ten times. V and J are TRBV5-1 and TRBJ2-2; TRBD1 aligns across 10 bases. CDR1 and CDR2 (germline): SGHRS, YFSETQ. The J segment lost 6 bases and the V segment lost 0 bases, leaving 2 bases of the junction unmatched. CDR3 length: 15 amino acids. CDR3 in amino acids: CASSLGDRGPGELFF. CDR3 bases: TGCGCCAGCAGCTTGGGCGACAGGGGGCCCGGGGAGCTGTTTTTT.

This clonotype appeared many times. The chain recombines TRBV19 with TRBJ1-4; D might be TRBD1 (6 bases). The ends were cut back, 5 bases at V and 1 base at J, with 11 bases in the middle. This CDR3 is built from 15 residues. The germline CDR1 and CDR2 sequences are LNHDA and SQIVND (reference sequence). DNA for the CDR3: TGTGCCAGTAGTCGCAGACAGGAAACTAATGAAAAACTGTTTTTT. It translates to CASSRRQETNEKLFF.